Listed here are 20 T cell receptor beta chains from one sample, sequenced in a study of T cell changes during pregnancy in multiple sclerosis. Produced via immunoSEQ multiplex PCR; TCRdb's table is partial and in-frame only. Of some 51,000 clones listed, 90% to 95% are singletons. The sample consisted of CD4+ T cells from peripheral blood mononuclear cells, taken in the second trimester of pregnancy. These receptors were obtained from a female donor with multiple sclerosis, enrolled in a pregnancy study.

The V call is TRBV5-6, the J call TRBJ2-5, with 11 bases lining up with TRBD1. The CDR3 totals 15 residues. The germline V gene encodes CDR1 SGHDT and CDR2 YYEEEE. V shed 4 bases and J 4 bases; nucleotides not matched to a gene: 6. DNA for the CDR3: TGTGCCAGCAGCCTTGGGGGGACAGGGGGAGAGACCCAGTACTTC. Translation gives CASSLGGTGGETQYF.

The CDR3 DNA is TGTGCCAGCAGCGTAGCTACCGCAGTTCCGGGACAGTATACTCCGAACACTGAAGCTTTCTTT. It is translated as CASSVATAVPGQYTPNTEAFF. The rearrangement joins TRBV9 to TRBJ1-1; 7 bases align to TRBD1. The CDR3 loop spans 21 amino acids. Trimming took 0 bases from V and 1 from J; bases not matched to a gene: 21. Germline V gene data show CDR1 as SGDLS and CDR2 as YYNGEE.

The CDR3 sequence: CASSPDRVSTGELFF. The CDR3 region has the DNA TGTGCCAGCAGTCCCGACAGGGTATCCACCGGGGAGCTGTTTTTT. The chain combines TRBV27 with TRBJ2-2; TRBD1 matches at 7 bases. The CDR3 spans 15 residues. The germline V gene encodes CDR1 MNHEY and CDR2 SMNVEV (reference sequence). The ends lost 5 bases at V and 4 bases at J; junction bases unmatched: 7.

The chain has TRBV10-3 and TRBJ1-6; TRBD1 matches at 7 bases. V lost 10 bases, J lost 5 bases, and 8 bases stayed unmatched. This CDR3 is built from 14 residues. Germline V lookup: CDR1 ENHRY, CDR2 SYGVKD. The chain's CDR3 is CATNRGADNSPLHF. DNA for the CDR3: TGTGCCACGAACAGGGGCGCGGATAATTCACCCCTCCACTTT.

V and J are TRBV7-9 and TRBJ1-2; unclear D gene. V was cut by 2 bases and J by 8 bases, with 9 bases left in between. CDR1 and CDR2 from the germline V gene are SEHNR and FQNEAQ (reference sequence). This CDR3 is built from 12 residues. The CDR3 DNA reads TGTGCCAGCAGCTTACTGTCGGGAGGCTACACCTTC. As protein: CASSLLSGGYTF.

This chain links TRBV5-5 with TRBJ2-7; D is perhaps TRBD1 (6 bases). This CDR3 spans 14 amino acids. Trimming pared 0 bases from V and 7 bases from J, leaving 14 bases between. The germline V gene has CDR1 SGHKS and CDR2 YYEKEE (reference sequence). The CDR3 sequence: CASSLAPAGEEQYF. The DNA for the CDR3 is TGTGCCAGCAGCTTGGCCCCGGCAGGGGAGGAGCAGTACTTC.

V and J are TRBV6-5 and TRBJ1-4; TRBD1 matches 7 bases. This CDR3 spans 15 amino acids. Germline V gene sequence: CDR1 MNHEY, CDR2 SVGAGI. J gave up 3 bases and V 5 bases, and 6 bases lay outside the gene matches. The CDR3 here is CASSPGDSSNEKLFF. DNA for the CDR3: TGTGCCAGCAGTCCCGGGGACAGTTCTAATGAAAAACTGTTTTTT.

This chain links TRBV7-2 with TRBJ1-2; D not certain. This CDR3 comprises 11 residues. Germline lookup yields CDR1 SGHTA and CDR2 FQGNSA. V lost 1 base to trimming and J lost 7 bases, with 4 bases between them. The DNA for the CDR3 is TGTGCCAGCAGCTTAGGGAGTGGCTACACCTTC. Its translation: CASSLGSGYTF.

CDR3 coding DNA: TGTGCCATCAGTGAGGCCCTGAGCTCCTACGAGCAGTACTTC. Amino acid sequence: CAISEALSSYEQYF. This chain connects TRBV10-3 to TRBJ2-7, with no clear D. Trimming removed 2 bases from V and 0 bases from J, with 8 bases in between. This CDR3 is built from 14 residues. Looked up from germline, CDR1 is ENHRY and CDR2 is SYGVKD.

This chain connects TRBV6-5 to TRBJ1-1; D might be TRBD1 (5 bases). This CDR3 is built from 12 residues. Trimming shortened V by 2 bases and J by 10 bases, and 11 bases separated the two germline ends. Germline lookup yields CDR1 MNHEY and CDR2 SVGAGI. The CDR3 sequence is CASSYEWGGAFF. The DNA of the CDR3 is TGTGCCAGCAGTTACGAGTGGGGGGGAGCTTTCTTT.

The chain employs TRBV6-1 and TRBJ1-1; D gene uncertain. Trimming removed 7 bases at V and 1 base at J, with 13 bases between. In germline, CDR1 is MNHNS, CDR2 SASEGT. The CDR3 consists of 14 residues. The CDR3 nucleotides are TGTGCCAGCAAATATGGCAGGCAGAACACTGAAGCTTTCTTT. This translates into CASKYGRQNTEAFF.

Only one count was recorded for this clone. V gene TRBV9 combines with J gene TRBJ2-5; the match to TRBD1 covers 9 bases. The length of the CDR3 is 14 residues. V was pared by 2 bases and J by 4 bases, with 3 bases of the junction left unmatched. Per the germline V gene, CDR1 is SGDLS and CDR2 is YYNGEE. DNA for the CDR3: TGTGCCAGCAGCGTTACAGGGGGCCGAGAGACCCAGTACTTC. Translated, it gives CASSVTGGRETQYF.

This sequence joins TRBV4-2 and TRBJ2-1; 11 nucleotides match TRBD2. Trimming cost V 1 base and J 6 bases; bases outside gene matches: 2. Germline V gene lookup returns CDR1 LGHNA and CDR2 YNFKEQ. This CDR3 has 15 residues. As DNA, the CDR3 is TGTGCCAGCAGCCAAGTTAGCGGGGGGGCCAATGAGCAGTTCTTC. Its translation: CASSQVSGGANEQFF.

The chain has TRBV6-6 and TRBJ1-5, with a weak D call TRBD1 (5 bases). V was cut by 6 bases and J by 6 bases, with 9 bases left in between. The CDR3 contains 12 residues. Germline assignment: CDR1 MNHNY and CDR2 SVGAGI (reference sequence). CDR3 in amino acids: CASRGGFQPQHF. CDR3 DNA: TGTGCCAGCAGGGGGGGGTTTCAGCCCCAGCATTTT.

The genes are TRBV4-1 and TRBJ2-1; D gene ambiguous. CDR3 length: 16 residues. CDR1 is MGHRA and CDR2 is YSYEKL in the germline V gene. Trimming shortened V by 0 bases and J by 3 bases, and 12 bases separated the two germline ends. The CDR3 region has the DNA TGCGCCAGCAGCCAAGACCGCCGGGTCTACTACAATGAGCAGTTCTTC. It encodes CASSQDRRVYYNEQFF.

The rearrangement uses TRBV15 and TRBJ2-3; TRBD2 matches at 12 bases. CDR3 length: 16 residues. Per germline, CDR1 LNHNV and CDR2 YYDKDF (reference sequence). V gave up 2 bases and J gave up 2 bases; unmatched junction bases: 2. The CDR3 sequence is CATSRLAGGITDTQYF. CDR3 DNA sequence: TGTGCCACCAGCAGACTAGCGGGGGGGATCACAGATACGCAGTATTTT. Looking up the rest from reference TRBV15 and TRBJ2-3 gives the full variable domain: DAMVIQNPRYQVTQFGKPVTLSCSQTLNHNVMYWYQQKSSQAPKLLFHYYDKDFNNEADTPDNFQSRRPNTSFCFLDIRSPGLGDTAMYLCATSRLAGGITDTQYFGPGTRLTVL.

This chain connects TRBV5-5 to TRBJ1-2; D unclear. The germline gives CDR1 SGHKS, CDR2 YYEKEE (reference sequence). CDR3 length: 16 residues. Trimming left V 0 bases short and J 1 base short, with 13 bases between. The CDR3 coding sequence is TGTGCCAGCAGCTTGGCTAGGCCAATCCTTAACTATGGCTACACCTTC. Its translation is CASSLARPILNYGYTF.

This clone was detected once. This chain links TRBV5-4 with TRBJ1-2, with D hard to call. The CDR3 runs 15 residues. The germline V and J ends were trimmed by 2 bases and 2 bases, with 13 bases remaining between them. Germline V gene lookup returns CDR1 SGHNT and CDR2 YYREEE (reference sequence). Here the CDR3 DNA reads TGTGCCAGCAGCTTTGAGGGCAGGCTAAACTATGGCTACACCTTC. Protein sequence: CASSFEGRLNYGYTF.

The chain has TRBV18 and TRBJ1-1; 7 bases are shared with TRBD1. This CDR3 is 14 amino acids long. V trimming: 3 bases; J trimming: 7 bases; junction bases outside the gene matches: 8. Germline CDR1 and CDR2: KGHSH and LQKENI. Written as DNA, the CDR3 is TGTGCCAGCTCACCCCCGGACAGGAAAAGTGAAGCTTTCTTT. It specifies CASSPPDRKSEAFF.

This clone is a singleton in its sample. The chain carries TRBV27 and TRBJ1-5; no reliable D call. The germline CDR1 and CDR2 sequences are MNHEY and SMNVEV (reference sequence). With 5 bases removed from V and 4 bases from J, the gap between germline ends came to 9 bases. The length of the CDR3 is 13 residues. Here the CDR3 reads CASSGPKNQPQHF. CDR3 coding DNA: TGTGCCAGCAGTGGCCCGAAGAATCAGCCCCAGCATTTT.